The clone carrying this T cell receptor beta chain is classed as medium-sized (0.01 to 0.1%). This CDR3 comprises 17 residues. The germline gives CDR1 KGHDR, CDR2 SFDVKD. The J segment lost 0 bases and the V segment lost 6 bases, leaving 8 bases of the junction unmatched. This sample is part of a study of blood T cell repertoires in COVID-19. Study summary: From the United States, Italy and Spain came samples of acute and convalescent COVID-19. PBMCs, B-cell-depleted T cells, or T cells were the source of the cDNA or gDNA that made up the material.

Measured with immunoSEQ multiplex PCR; TCRdb has only the in-frame clones, and not every one. The profile shows roughly 340,000 clones, around 86% of them singletons. Sequencing used peripheral blood. The chain carries TRBV24-1 and TRBJ2-7, with 12 bases identical to TRBD2. This sequence originates from a woman aged 45 to 65 with COVID-19, enrolled during active disease. The CDR3 protein is CATSLGLAGTNSYEQYF. The CDR3 DNA reads TGTGCCACCAGTCTTGGACTAGCGGGAACCAACTCCTACGAGCAGTACTTC.